The 22 T cell receptor beta chains in this list originate from one sample, sequenced in a study of blood T cell repertoires in COVID-19. The assay was immunoSEQ multiplex PCR, and TCRdb's table has in-frame clones only and misses some. The table includes 140,000 to 150,000 clones, about 80% detected once. Sequenced input: peripheral blood. All receptors derive from a man between 65 and 80 years old who had recovered from COVID-19.

This rearrangement joins TRBV10-1 to TRBJ2-5; 7 nucleotides match TRBD2. The CDR3 has 15 amino acids. The V and J ends lost 3 bases and 1 base, in that order; junction bases with no gene match: 5. Germline CDR1 reads WNHNN; CDR2 reads SYGVQD (reference sequence). The CDR3 DNA reads TGCGCCAGCAGTGAAGGTCTAGCGGTCCAAGAGACCCAGTACTTC. It encodes CASSEGLAVQETQYF.

The chain employs TRBV4-1 and TRBJ2-1, with 7 bases identical to TRBD2. V was pared by 0 bases and J by 5 bases, with 1 base of the junction left unmatched. This CDR3 comprises 14 residues. The germline V gene encodes CDR1 MGHRA and CDR2 YSYEKL. CDR3 amino acids: CASSQELADNEQFF. The CDR3 coding sequence is TGCGCCAGCAGCCAAGAGCTAGCGGACAATGAGCAGTTCTTC.

The CDR3 spells CASKPGAGNTIYF. The DNA of the CDR3 is TGTGCCAGCAAGCCAGGCGCTGGAAACACCATATATTTT. The chain uses TRBV7-9 and TRBJ1-3, with D unresolved. This CDR3 is 13 amino acids long. V was shortened by 7 bases and J by 2 bases, with 9 bases between the two germline ends. CDR1 and CDR2 from the germline V gene are SEHNR and FQNEAQ (reference sequence).

V and J are TRBV19 and TRBJ2-7; the match to TRBD1 covers 10 bases. CDR1 is LNHDA and CDR2 is SQIVND in the germline V gene (reference sequence). The CDR3 sequence is 16 residues long. V trimming: 3 bases; J trimming: 2 bases; junction bases outside the gene matches: 7. The CDR3 is CASSIPGTGDPYEQYF. CDR3 nucleotide sequence: TGTGCCAGTAGTATCCCCGGGACAGGGGATCCCTACGAGCAGTACTTC.

V usage is TRBV4-3 and J usage is TRBJ2-2, with D unclear. The CDR3 length is 15 residues. The V end lost 0 bases, the J end lost 1 base, and 6 bases lay between the germline ends. The germline gives CDR1 LGHNA, CDR2 YSLEER. This CDR3 is CASSQESWNTGELFF. The CDR3 DNA reads TGCGCCAGCAGCCAAGAGTCTTGGAACACCGGGGAGCTGTTTTTT.

The rearrangement joins TRBV7-6 to TRBJ2-3; no clear D gene. Between the trimmed V and J ends, which lost 5 bases and 5 bases, there was a span of 14 bases. CDR1 is SGHVS, CDR2 FNYEAQ, per germline. The CDR3 sequence is 14 residues long. DNA of the CDR3: TGTGCCAGCAGCCCGGTCCCCGCGGTAGATACGCAGTATTTT. Encoded protein: CASSPVPAVDTQYF.

The chain is built from TRBV2 and TRBJ1-4, with a weak D call TRBD1 (6 bases). V was pared by 7 bases and J by 8 bases, with 17 bases between. The CDR3 has 14 amino acids. Germline loops: CDR1 SNHLY, CDR2 FYNNEI. DNA of the CDR3: TGTGCCAGCAACGTTCAGGGGAGAGAGGAAAAACTGTTTTTT. Encoded protein: CASNVQGREEKLFF. Full variable domain (rest looked up from reference TRBV2 and TRBJ1-4): EPEVTQTPSHQVTQMGQEVILRCVPISNHLYFYWYRQILGQKVEFLVSFYNNEISEKSEIFDDQFSVERPDGSNFTLKIRSTKLEDSAMYFCASNVQGREEKLFFGSGTQLSVL.

The V gene is TRBV5-1, the J gene TRBJ1-5; D not certain. The V end lost 4 bases, the J end lost 1 base, and 12 bases lay between the germline ends. This CDR3 has 15 amino acids. Looked up from germline, CDR1 is SGHRS and CDR2 is YFSETQ. Written as DNA, the CDR3 is TGCGCCAGCAGCGGCGGACCGGGGAGCAATCAGCCCCAGCATTTT. Translation gives CASSGGPGSNQPQHF.

This clone turned up a few times. The chain is built from TRBV4-1 and TRBJ2-7; a possible D gene is TRBD2 (5 bases). V lost 1 base, J lost 0 bases, and 10 bases lay in between. This CDR3 comprises 15 residues. Germline V CDR1 and CDR2: MGHRA, YSYEKL. The CDR3 here is CASSQVAFSSYEQYF. The CDR3 region has the DNA TGCGCCAGCAGCCAAGTAGCGTTCAGCTCCTACGAGCAGTACTTC.

The J gene is TRBJ2-3, the V gene TRBV19; TRBD2 agrees at 7 bases. V was pared by 0 bases and J by 5 bases, with 5 bases of the junction left unmatched. The CDR3 is 15 amino acids. CDR1 and CDR2 from the germline V gene are LNHDA and SQIVND (reference sequence). The CDR3 DNA reads as TGTGCCAGTAGTATAGATGCCGCTAGCGGAGATACGCAGTATTTT. It yields the protein CASSIDAASGDTQYF.

A single count supports this clone. The V and J genes are TRBV7-2 and TRBJ2-7, with 8 bases matching TRBD2. CDR3 length equals 14 residues. V trimming: 3 bases; J trimming: 7 bases; junction bases outside the gene matches: 8. Germline lookup yields CDR1 SGHTA and CDR2 FQGNSA. This CDR3 reads CASSFSGTSGEQYF. The CDR3, as DNA: TGTGCCAGCAGCTTTAGCGGGACTTCGGGGGAGCAGTACTTC. The whole variable domain, filled in from reference TRBV7-2 and TRBJ2-7, reads GAGVSQSPSNKVTEKGKDVELRCDPISGHTALYWYRQSLGQGLEFLIYFQGNSAPDKSGLPSDRFSAERTGGSVSTLTIQRTQQEDSAVYLCASSFSGTSGEQYFGPGTRLTVT.

In DNA form, the CDR3 reads TGTGCCAGCAGTGAATTAGACTACAATGAGCAGTTCTTC. It translates to CASSELDYNEQFF. V is TRBV25-1 and J is TRBJ2-1; D call uncertain. V lost 1 base and J 3 bases, leaving 4 bases between the germline ends. CDR3 length: 13 residues. CDR1 and CDR2 from the germline V gene are MGHDK and SYGVNS.

V gene TRBV7-3 combines with J gene TRBJ1-1, with D unresolved. The CDR3 runs to 14 residues. Trimming stripped 3 bases from V and 2 bases from J, with 10 bases between. Germline V lookup: CDR1 SGHTA, CDR2 FQGTGA. Written as DNA, the CDR3 is TGTGCCAGCAGCTTGGGCCCGGCCAACACTGAAGCTTTCTTT. Protein sequence: CASSLGPANTEAFF. The variable domain in full, completed from reference TRBV7-3 and TRBJ1-1, reads GAGVSQTPSNKVTEKGKYVELRCDPISGHTALYWYRQSLGQGPEFLIYFQGTGAADDSGLPNDRFFAVRPEGSVSTLKIQRTERGDSAVYLCASSLGPANTEAFFGQGTRLTVV.

The gene calls are TRBV19 and TRBJ1-1, with D tentatively TRBD1 (6 bases). V was pared by 4 bases and J by 5 bases, with 14 bases between. Germline loops: CDR1 LNHDA, CDR2 SQIVND (reference sequence). The CDR3 has 14 residues. CDR3 DNA: TGTGCCAGTAGTAGCCGGGGGGGGCGTACTGAAGCTTTCTTT. Translating gives CASSSRGGRTEAFF.

This sequence joins TRBV7-9 and TRBJ1-1, with D possibly being TRBD1 (6 bases). With 1 base removed from V and 4 bases from J, the gap between germline ends came to 13 bases. Germline CDR1 is SEHNR and CDR2 is FQNEAQ (reference sequence). The CDR3 is 15 residues long. The chain's CDR3 is CASSLGQGLSTEAFF. As DNA, the CDR3 is TGTGCCAGCAGCTTAGGGCAGGGGTTGAGCACTGAAGCTTTCTTT.

The chain is built from TRBV30 and TRBJ1-1; no clear D gene. From germline, CDR1 is GTSNPN and CDR2 SVGIG (reference sequence). V was trimmed by 0 bases and J by 6 bases, leaving 11 bases between them. This CDR3 is built from 13 residues. In nucleotides, the CDR3 is TGTGCCTGGAGTGTACGAGACACCGCTGAAGCTTTCTTT. Its protein is CAWSVRDTAEAFF.

This clone appeared a few times. This chain uses TRBV5-5 with TRBJ2-7, with TRBD1 matching over 9 bases. The CDR3 covers 14 residues. Trimming at V came to 3 bases and at J to 6 bases, leaving 7 bases not matched to a gene. Germline V gene data show CDR1 as SGHKS and CDR2 as YYEKEE (reference sequence). DNA for the CDR3: TGTGCCAGCAGCTACGGGACAGGGATTAGCGAGCAGTACTTC. This codes for CASSYGTGISEQYF. Together with reference TRBV5-5 and TRBJ2-7, the CDR3 gives the full variable domain: DAGVTQSPTHLIKTRGQQVTLRCSPISGHKSVSWYQQVLGQGPQFIFQYYEKEERGRGNFPDRFSARQFPNYSSELNVNALLLGDSALYLCASSYGTGISEQYFGPGTRLTVT.

The CDR3 bases are TGTGCCAGCAGTGACAGGCTAAGATATGGCTACACCTTC. Translated: CASSDRLRYGYTF. V is TRBV12-3 or TRBV12-4 and J is TRBJ1-2; a weak D match, TRBD1 (6 bases). The CDR3 covers 13 residues. V was trimmed by 5 bases and J by 5 bases, leaving 12 bases between them.

The sample holds many counts of this clone. This chain connects TRBV7-9 to TRBJ1-1; 8 positions agree with TRBD1. This CDR3 has 15 residues. V dropped 5 bases and J dropped 3; count of bases not matched to a gene: 8. Germline V gene sequence: CDR1 SEHNR, CDR2 FQNEAQ (reference sequence). This CDR3 reads CASSPGQGLDTEAFF. DNA of the CDR3: TGTGCCAGCAGCCCAGGACAGGGCCTTGACACTGAAGCTTTCTTT.

The V call is TRBV7-9, the J call TRBJ2-7, with a possible D match to TRBD1 (6 bases). V lost 5 bases, J lost 0 bases, and 14 bases lay in between. The length of the CDR3 is 15 residues. Germline-derived CDR1 and CDR2 are SEHNR and FQNEAQ (reference sequence). In nucleotides, the CDR3 is TGTGCCAGCAGCGCTCGGACAGACTACTCCTACGAGCAGTACTTC. It is translated as CASSARTDYSYEQYF. The entire variable domain, with the rest obtained from reference TRBV7-9 and TRBJ2-7, is as follows: DTGVSQNPRHKITKRGQNVTFRCDPISEHNRLYWYRQTLGQGPEFLTYFQNEAQLEKSRLLSDRFSAERPKGSFSTLEIQRTEQGDSAMYLCASSARTDYSYEQYFGPGTRLTVT.

This chain's CDR3 is CASSVDSGEGEKLFF. CDR3 coding DNA: TGTGCCAGCAGCGTAGATTCAGGGGAGGGTGAAAAACTGTTTTTT. The chain links TRBV9 to TRBJ1-4, with D possibly TRBD1 on 6 matching bases. V lost 0 bases to trimming and J lost 7 bases, with 13 bases between them. This CDR3 region has 15 residues. Germline CDR1 is SGDLS and CDR2 is YYNGEE. The entire variable domain, with the rest obtained from reference TRBV9 and TRBJ1-4, is as follows: DSGVTQTPKHLITATGQRVTLRCSPRSGDLSVYWYQQSLDQGLQFLIQYYNGEERAKGNILERFSAQQFPDLHSELNLSSLELGDSALYFCASSVDSGEGEKLFFGSGTQLSVL.

This rearrangement joins TRBV30 to TRBJ1-5, with unresolved D. The CDR3 totals 15 residues. The V gene lost 1 base and the J gene lost 0 bases, with 10 bases spanning the gap. In germline, CDR1 is GTSNPN, CDR2 SVGIG (reference sequence). The CDR3 region has the DNA TGTGCCTGGAGTGCGGGAGGCAATAGCAATCAGCCCCAGCATTTT. Translation gives CAWSAGGNSNQPQHF.